The 4 T cell receptor beta chains below come from one sample, sequenced in a study of blood T cells in healthy people across ages (dated by TCRdb to the mid-2010s). Receptor amplification or capture employed 5' RACE. TCRdb records Illumina HiSeq 2500 as the sequencer. A second PCR of roughly 7 to 11 cycles was performed with a sample-barcoded 5' primer and a J-beta primer mix. The raw public data were reprocessed by TCRdb itself: fastp quality trimming at Q25, MiXCR clonotype calling, in-frame beta chains only. Every CDR3 protein is listed once, alongside the most common genes and DNA of its rows. The sample data list about 640,000 distinct CDR3 sequences, and about 30% of these were observed just once. The top ten clones comprise more than 15% of the sample. Sequenced input: blood. These receptor sequences come from a woman of 80 years or more in good health.

The V and J genes are TRBV2 and TRBJ1-1, with no clear D. Trimming pared 2 bases from V and 0 bases from J, leaving 10 bases between. The CDR3 has 15 residues. The germline CDR1 and CDR2 sequences are SNHLY and FYNNEI. CDR3 loop: CASSELGRMNTEAFF. The CDR3 region has the DNA TGTGCCAGCAGTGAATTAGGACGAATGAACACTGAAGCTTTCTTT.

This clonotype was observed at least ten times. The J gene is TRBJ2-7, the V gene TRBV6-1, with D unclear. Germline loops: CDR1 MNHNS, CDR2 SASEGT. This CDR3 comprises 12 residues. Trimming shortened V by 2 bases and J by 0 bases, and 2 bases separated the two germline ends. The CDR3 bases are TGTGCCAGCAGTGAACCCTCCTACGAGCAGTACTTC. Residues: CASSEPSYEQYF.

This clonotype was counted many times. The chain recombines TRBV6-5 with TRBJ1-6; 9 bases line up with TRBD1. The CDR3 has 15 amino acids. Germline V gives CDR1 MNHEY, CDR2 SVGAGI. Trimming took 6 bases from V and 8 from J; bases not matched to a gene: 8. CDR3: CASRDTDRGYSPLHF. The CDR3 DNA reads TGTGCCAGCAGAGACACGGACAGGGGTTATTCACCCCTCCACTTT.

In DNA, the CDR3 is TGCGCCAGCAGCTTGGCAAGGCAAAAACTGTTTTTT. Translated, it gives CASSLARQKLFF. V gene TRBV5-1 combines with J gene TRBJ1-4; D gene unclear. Germline CDR1 is SGHRS and CDR2 is YFSETQ. CDR3 length: 12 amino acids. V lost 0 bases, J lost 9 bases, and 6 bases lay in between.